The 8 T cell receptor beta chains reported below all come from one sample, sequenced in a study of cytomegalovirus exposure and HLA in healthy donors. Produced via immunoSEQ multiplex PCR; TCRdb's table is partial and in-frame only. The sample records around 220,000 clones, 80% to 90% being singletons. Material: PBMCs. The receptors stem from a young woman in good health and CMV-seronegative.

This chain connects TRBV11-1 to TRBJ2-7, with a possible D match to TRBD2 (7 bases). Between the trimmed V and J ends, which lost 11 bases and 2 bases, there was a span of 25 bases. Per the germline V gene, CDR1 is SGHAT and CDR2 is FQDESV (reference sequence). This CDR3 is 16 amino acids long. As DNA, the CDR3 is TGTGCCCCCCGTCACTGCGGGGGCCAATACGCCTACGAGCAGTACTTC. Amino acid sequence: CAPRHCGGQYAYEQYF.

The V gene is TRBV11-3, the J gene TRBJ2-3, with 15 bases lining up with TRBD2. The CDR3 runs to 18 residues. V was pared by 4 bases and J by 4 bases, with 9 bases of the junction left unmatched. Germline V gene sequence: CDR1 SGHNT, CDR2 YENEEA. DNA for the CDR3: TGTGCCAGCAGCTACGGAGGACTAGCGGGAGGGTTAGCAGATACGCAGTATTTT. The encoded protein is CASSYGGLAGGLADTQYF.

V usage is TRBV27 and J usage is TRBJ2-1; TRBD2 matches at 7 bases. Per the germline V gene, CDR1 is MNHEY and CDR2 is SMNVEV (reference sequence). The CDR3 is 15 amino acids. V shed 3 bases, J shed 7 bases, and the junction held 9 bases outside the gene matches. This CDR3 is CASSFGSGRRNEQFF. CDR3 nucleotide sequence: TGTGCCAGCAGTTTTGGTAGCGGGCGTAGAAATGAGCAGTTCTTC.

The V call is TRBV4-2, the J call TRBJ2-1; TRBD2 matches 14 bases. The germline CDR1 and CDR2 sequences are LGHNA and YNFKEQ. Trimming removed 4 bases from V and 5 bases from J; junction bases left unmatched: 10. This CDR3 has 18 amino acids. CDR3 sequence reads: CASSLQTGTSGSHNEQFF. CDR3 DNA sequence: TGTGCCAGCAGCCTCCAAACCGGGACTAGCGGGAGCCACAATGAGCAGTTCTTC.

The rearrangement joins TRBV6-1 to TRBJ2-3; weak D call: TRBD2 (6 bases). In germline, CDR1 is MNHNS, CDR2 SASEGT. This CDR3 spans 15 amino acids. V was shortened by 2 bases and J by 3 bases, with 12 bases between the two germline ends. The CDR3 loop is CASSELRGGTDTQYF. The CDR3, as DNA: TGTGCCAGCAGTGAATTACGTGGGGGGACAGATACGCAGTATTTT.

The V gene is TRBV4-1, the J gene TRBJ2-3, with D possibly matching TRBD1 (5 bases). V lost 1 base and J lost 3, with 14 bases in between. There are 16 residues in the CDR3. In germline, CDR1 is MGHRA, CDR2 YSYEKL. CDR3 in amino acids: CASSQGAGLGTDTQYF. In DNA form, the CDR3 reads TGCGCCAGCAGCCAAGGAGCAGGGCTGGGGACAGATACGCAGTATTTT.

In DNA form, the CDR3 reads TGTGCCAGCAGCCCCTGGGGACTAGCGGGAGGCAATGAGCAGTTCTTC. Translation: CASSPWGLAGGNEQFF. The V and J genes are TRBV7-2 and TRBJ2-1; 15 nucleotides match TRBD2. J was trimmed by 6 bases and V by 5 bases; bases with no gene match: 5. This CDR3 region has 16 residues. Germline V gives CDR1 SGHTA, CDR2 FQGNSA. Combining the CDR3 with reference TRBV7-2 and TRBJ2-1 gives the whole variable domain GAGVSQSPSNKVTEKGKDVELRCDPISGHTALYWYRQSLGQGLEFLIYFQGNSAPDKSGLPSDRFSAERTGGSVSTLTIQRTQQEDSAVYLCASSPWGLAGGNEQFFGPGTRLTVL.

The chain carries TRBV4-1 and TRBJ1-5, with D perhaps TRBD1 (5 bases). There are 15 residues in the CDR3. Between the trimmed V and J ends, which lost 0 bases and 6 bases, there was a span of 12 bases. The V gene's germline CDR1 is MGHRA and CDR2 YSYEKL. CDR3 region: CASSQDTRVGQPQHF. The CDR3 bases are TGCGCCAGCAGCCAAGATACCAGGGTCGGTCAGCCCCAGCATTTT.